This T cell receptor beta chain was sequenced in a study of blood T cell repertoires in COVID-19. Study background: Samples of COVID-19 (acute and convalescent) were obtained from the United States, Italy and Spain. Sources were T cells, B-cell-depleted T cells, or PBMCs; the material itself was cDNA or gDNA.

In the authors' workflow: Amplification from reference gene primers served as the basis for estimated nucleated cell counts. Clones were read by immunoSEQ multiplex PCR, and TCRdb kept only the in-frame ones, dropping some. V and J calls and clone size follow that table, whereas D and trimming were derived from the DNA. The table has fewer than 180,000 clones, about 85% seen once. Regarding this clone: The same CDR3 arises from other DNA sequences in this sample as well.

CDR3 length: 16 amino acids. CDR1 and CDR2 from the germline V gene are SGHVS and FQNEAQ. V shed 1 base, J shed 1 base, and the junction held 2 bases outside the gene matches. This sequence originates from a woman aged 55-69 years with active or convalescent COVID-19. The material sequenced was peripheral blood. This sequence joins TRBV7-8 and TRBJ1-5, with 9 bases lining up with TRBD1. The chain's CDR3 is CASSLEGQGSNQPQHF. CDR3 bases: TGTGCCAGCAGCTTAGAAGGACAGGGGAGCAATCAGCCCCAGCATTTT.